This paragraph covers one TCR beta chain sequence. Its cognate antigen is unknown. These data belong to a study of shared clonotypes between healthy human individuals. Study-wide results and caveats: Naive subsets typically showed greater estimated richness than memory subsets. Of the naive CD4 clonotypes, roughly 5% were shared across a few donors. It was only blood that was sampled, and tissue repertoires likely differ.

Deep-level settings were used for running the assay. The table came from immunoSEQ multiplex PCR; TCRdb's copy has only in-frame clones and leaves some out. This table has about 2.4 million clones, 80% to 95% appearing once. Per germline, CDR1 SEHNR and CDR2 FQNEAQ (reference sequence). CDR3 length equals 16 residues. V lost 3 bases and J lost 5, with 16 bases in between. This TCR was sampled from a man younger than 30 in good health. Some clones in this sample may be carry-over from other donors' samples. The chain combines TRBV7-9 with TRBJ2-2, with a weak D call TRBD2 (6 bases). What was sequenced was naive CD4+ T cells from PBMCs. The subset is: CD45RA+ positively selected. CDR3 residues: CASSFAAGPGTGELFF. The CDR3 DNA reads as TGTGCCAGCAGCTTTGCCGCGGGACCGGGAACCGGGGAGCTGTTTTTT.